This record looks at one T cell receptor (beta chain) sequence and its context. Its antigen is not identified. This sample is part of a study of shared clonotypes between healthy human individuals. Germline values: CDR1 SGHRS, CDR2 YFSETQ. The CDR3 is 16 amino acids. Losses at the gene ends were 3 bases for V and 1 base for J; bases not matched to a gene: 8. The study, taken as a whole, reports: A handful of donors held about 5% of naive CD4 clonotypes in common.

This table comes from immunoSEQ multiplex PCR, and its TCRdb copy is limited to in-frame clones, with some not included. The data contain around 1.1 million clones, 77% of them singletons. The rearrangement joins TRBV5-1 to TRBJ1-2; 8 bases map to TRBD1. Sample: memory CD4+ T cells from PBMCs. Subset described: CD45RA-negative fraction. This TCR was sampled from a man aged 18 to 35 in good health. Some clones in this sample may be carry-over from other donors' samples. The DNA of the CDR3 is TGCGCCAGCAGCTCCGGAGGGACAGGCGTTAACTATGGCTACACCTTC. Residues: CASSSGGTGVNYGYTF.